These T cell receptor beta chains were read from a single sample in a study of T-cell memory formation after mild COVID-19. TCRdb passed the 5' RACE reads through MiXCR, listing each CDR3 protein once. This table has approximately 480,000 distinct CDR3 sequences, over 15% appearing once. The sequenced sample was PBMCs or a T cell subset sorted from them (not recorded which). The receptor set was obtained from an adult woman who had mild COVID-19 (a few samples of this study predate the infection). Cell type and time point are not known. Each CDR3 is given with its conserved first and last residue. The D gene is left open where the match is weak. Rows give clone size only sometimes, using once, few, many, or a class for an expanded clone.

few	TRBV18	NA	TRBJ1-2	TGTGCCAGCTCACCCATTTTTGAATATGGCTACACCTTC	CASSPIFEYGYTF
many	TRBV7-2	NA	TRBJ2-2	TGTGCCAGCAGCTTAGTGTCGGGGGGCAACACCGGGGAGCTGTTTTTT	CASSLVSGGNTGELFF
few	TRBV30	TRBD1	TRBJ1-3	TGTGCCTGGAGCACCTTTTGGACAGGGACCCACTCTGGAAACACCATATATTTT	CAWSTFWTGTHSGNTIYF
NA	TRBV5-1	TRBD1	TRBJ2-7	TGCGCCAGCAGCTGGGACAGTCCCTACGAGCAGTACTTC	CASSWDSPYEQYF
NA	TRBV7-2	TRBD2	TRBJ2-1	TGTGCCAGCAGCTCCTCAGCGGGGGGAAGCTACAATGAGCAGTTCTTC	CASSSSAGGSYNEQFF
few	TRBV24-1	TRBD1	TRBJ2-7	TGTGCCACCAGTGACACCGGGACAGGGGGCCAGGAGCAGTACTTC	CATSDTGTGGQEQYF
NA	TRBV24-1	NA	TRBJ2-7	TGTGCCACCAGTGACGACGGCAGGGGCGAGCAGTACTTC	CATSDDGRGEQYF
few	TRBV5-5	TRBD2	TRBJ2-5	TGTGCCAGCAGCTTGGCCACTAGCGGGAGGCGTTACCAAGAGACCCAGTACTTC	CASSLATSGRRYQETQYF
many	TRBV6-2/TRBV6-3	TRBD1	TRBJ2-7	TGTGCCAGCAGTTACGACGGGACAGGGGATTACTACGAGCAGTACTTC	CASSYDGTGDYYEQYF
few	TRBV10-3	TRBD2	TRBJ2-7	TGTGCCATCACCTCAGCGGGAGGAGGCTACGAGCAGTACTTC	CAITSAGGGYEQYF
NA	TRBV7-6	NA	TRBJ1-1	TGTGCCAGCAGCTTAGACACCGGGACCCGGTGGGCTTTCTTT	CASSLDTGTRWAFF
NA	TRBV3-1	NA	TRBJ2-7	TGTGCCAGCAGTCTCAGTGGACGGGGCTACGAGCAGTACTTC	CASSLSGRGYEQYF
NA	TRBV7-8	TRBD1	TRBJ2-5	TGTGCCAGCAGCTCTATGGGGACAGTACAAGAGACCCAGTACTTC	CASSSMGTVQETQYF
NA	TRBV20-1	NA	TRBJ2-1	TGCAGTGCTGGGGTGCGGGTGAGCTCCTACAATGAGCAGTTCTTC	CSAGVRVSSYNEQFF
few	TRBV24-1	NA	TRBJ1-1	TGTGCCACCAGTGGGGTCGGGAAGACAATGAACACTGAAGCTTTCTTT	CATSGVGKTMNTEAFF
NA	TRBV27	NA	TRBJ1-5	TGTGCCAGCAGTTTCGTCGCGGGAAATCAGCCCCAGCATTTT	CASSFVAGNQPQHF
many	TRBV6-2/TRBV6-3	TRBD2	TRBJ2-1	TGTGCCAGCAGTGATCCGGGAGGCGCCTCCTACAATGAGCAGTTCTTC	CASSDPGGASYNEQFF
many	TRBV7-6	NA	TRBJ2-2	TGTGCCAGCAGCTTAGGGTTGGGGAGCCCGTCGAACACCGGGGAGCTGTTTTTT	CASSLGLGSPSNTGELFF
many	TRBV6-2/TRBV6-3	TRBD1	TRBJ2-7	TGTGCCAGCACTACGACACAGGGGGACTACGAGCAGTACTTC	CASTTTQGDYEQYF
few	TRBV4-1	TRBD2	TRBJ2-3	TGCGCCAGCAGCAAGACTAGCGGGGGGGCCAAGGCAGATACGCAGTATTTT	CASSKTSGGAKADTQYF
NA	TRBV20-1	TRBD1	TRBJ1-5	TGCAGTGCTAGTGGTCAGGACAGGGTAGGGCAGCCCCAGCATTTT	CSASGQDRVGQPQHF
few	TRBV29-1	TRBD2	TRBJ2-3	TGCAGCGTCAGGGGACTAGCGGGACGTGTGTTAACAGATACGCAGTATTTT	CSVRGLAGRVLTDTQYF